This TCR beta chain was retrieved from a study of identical twins. Germline values: CDR1 MGHDK, CDR2 SYGVNS. CDR3 length: 13 residues. Trimming stripped 6 bases from V and 5 bases from J, with 11 bases between. Each CDR3 protein is one row after TCRdb ran MiXCR on the 5' RACE reads. Counted here are 1.5 million to 2 million distinct CDR3 sequences, under 35% occurring once; the ten biggest clones make up more than 0.25%. This clonotype was seen only a few times. The sequence was obtained from a newborn girl in good health. The specimen was cord blood. The rearrangement uses TRBV25-1 and TRBJ2-1; D gene unclear. In nucleotides, the CDR3 is TGTGCCAGCAGATGGATGGGGAACAATGAGCAGTTCTTC. It yields the protein CASRWMGNNEQFF.